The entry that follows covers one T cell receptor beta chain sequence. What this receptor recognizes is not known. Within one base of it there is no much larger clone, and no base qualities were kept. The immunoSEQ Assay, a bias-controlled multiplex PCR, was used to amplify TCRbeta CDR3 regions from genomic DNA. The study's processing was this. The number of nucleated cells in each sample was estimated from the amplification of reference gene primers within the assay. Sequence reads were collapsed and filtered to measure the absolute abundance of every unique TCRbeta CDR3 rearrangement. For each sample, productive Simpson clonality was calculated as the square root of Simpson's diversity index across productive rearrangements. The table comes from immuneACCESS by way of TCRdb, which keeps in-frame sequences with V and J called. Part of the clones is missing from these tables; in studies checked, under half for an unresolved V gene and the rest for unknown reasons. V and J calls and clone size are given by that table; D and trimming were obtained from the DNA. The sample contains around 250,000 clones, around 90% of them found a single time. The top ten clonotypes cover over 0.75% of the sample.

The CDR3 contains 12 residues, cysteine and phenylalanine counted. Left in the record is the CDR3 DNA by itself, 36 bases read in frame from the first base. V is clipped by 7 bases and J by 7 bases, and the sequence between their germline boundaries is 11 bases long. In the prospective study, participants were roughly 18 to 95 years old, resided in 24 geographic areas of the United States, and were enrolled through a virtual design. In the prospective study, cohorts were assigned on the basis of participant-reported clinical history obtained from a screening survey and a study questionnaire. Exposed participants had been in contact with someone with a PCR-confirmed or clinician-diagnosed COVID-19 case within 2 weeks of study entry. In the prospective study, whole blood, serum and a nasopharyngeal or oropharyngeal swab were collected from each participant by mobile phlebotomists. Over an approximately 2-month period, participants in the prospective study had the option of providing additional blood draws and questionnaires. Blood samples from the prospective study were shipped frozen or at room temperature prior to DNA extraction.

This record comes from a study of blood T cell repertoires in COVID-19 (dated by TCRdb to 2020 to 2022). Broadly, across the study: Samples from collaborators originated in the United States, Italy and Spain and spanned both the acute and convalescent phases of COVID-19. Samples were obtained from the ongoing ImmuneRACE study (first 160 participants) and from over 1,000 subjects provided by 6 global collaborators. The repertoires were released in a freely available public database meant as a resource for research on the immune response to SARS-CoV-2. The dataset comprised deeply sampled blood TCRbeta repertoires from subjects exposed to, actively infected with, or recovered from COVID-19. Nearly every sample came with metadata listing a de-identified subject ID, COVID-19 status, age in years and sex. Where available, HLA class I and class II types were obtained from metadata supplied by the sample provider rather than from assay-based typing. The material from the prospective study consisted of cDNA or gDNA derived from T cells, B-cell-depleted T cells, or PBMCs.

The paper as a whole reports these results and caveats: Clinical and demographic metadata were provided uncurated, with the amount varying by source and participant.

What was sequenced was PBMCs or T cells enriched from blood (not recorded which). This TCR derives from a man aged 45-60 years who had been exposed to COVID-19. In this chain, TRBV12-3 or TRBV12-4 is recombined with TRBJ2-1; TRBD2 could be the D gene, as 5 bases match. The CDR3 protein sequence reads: CASKRAGNEQFF. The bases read TGTGCCAGCAAGAGGGCCGGAAATGAGCAGTTCTTC.